The next 13 T cell receptor beta chains were all read from a single sample in a study of T-cell reconstitution after alpha-beta-depleted transplantation in children. Unique molecular identifiers were used to barcode this TCRbeta library. One entry per CDR3 protein, called by TCRdb with MiXCR from the PCR reads. The top ten hold 3.8% of the sample, which has 350,000 to 450,000 distinct CDR3 sequences, approximately 20% seen once. The input for sequencing was PBMCs from the stem cell graft donor, taken from the stem cell graft. These receptors were collected from a human donor who donated a stem cell graft to a child with acute myeloid leukemia.

This clonotype was counted a few times. The chain is built from TRBV9 and TRBJ2-7, with 7 bases matching TRBD1. The germline V gene has CDR1 SGDLS and CDR2 YYNGEE. Trimming at V came to 3 bases and at J to 6 bases, leaving 6 bases not matched to a gene. The CDR3 extends over 13 amino acids. The CDR3 DNA follows: TGTGCCAGCAGCGCCCGGGACAGCAGCGAGCAGTACTTC. It codes for CASSARDSSEQYF.

This clonotype was observed a handful of times. This rearrangement joins TRBV12-3 or TRBV12-4 to TRBJ2-2, with D possibly matching TRBD1 (5 bases). The CDR3 loop spans 13 amino acids. Trimming shortened V by 6 bases and J by 6 bases, and 11 bases separated the two germline ends. CDR3 nucleotide sequence: TGTGCCAGCAGAGATACACAGGCCGGGGAGCTGTTTTTT. This codes for CASRDTQAGELFF.

The rearrangement joins TRBV7-2 to TRBJ2-5, with a weak D call TRBD1 (6 bases). Germline lookup yields CDR1 SGHTA and CDR2 FQGNSA. The CDR3 sequence is 16 residues long. Trimming took 1 base from V and 2 from J, leaving 14 bases between them. DNA for the CDR3: TGTGCCAGCAGCTTAGTACAGGGTTCAGGACAAGAGACCCAGTACTTC. This codes for CASSLVQGSGQETQYF. Full variable domain (outside the CDR3, taken from reference TRBV7-2 and TRBJ2-5): GAGVSQSPSNKVTEKGKDVELRCDPISGHTALYWYRQSLGQGLEFLIYFQGNSAPDKSGLPSDRFSAERTGGSVSTLTIQRTQQEDSAVYLCASSLVQGSGQETQYFGPGTRLLVL.

This clonotype has a single count. This rearrangement joins TRBV4-1 to TRBJ2-1; 8 bases line up with TRBD2. Germline V gene lookup returns CDR1 MGHRA and CDR2 YSYEKL. The CDR3 is 15 residues long. Trimming at V came to 6 bases and at J to 8 bases, leaving 12 bases not matched to a gene. CDR3 region: CASRIRAGDGDEQFF. In DNA form, the CDR3 reads TGCGCCAGCAGGATCCGAGCGGGAGACGGGGATGAGCAGTTCTTC.

This clonotype occurred many times. This chain joins TRBV29-1 and TRBJ2-3; D gene ambiguous. The CDR3 runs 11 residues. CDR1 is SQVTM and CDR2 is ANQGSEA in the germline V gene. V lost 5 bases and J lost 4, with 7 bases in between. CDR3 residues: CSVRFADTQYF. The CDR3 DNA follows: TGCAGCGTTCGGTTCGCAGATACGCAGTATTTT.

In its sample, this clonotype was seen a few times. This chain links TRBV12-3 or TRBV12-4 with TRBJ1-1; D is unclear. V lost 1 base, J lost 2 bases, and 23 bases lay in between. The CDR3 length is 19 residues. The CDR3 loop is CASSLDRRRMLNSNTEAFF. CDR3 nucleotides: TGTGCCAGCAGTTTAGACCGTCGCAGGATGCTAAATTCCAACACTGAAGCTTTCTTT.

There are a few counts of this clonotype. The V call is TRBV12-3 or TRBV12-4, the J call TRBJ2-7, with D possibly TRBD2 on 5 matching bases. CDR3 length equals 15 residues. V lost 3 bases and J lost 3, with 15 bases in between. Here the CDR3 reads CASSLSTSTDYEQYF. In DNA form, the CDR3 reads TGTGCCAGCAGTTTGTCAACTAGTACTGACTACGAGCAGTACTTC.

This clonotype was found a few times. The chain recombines TRBV12-3 or TRBV12-4 with TRBJ1-2; 10 bases align to TRBD1. The CDR3 runs 15 residues. J was trimmed by 8 bases and V by 6 bases; bases with no gene match: 12. The CDR3 loop is CASRPPGTGVWGYTF. CDR3 DNA: TGTGCCAGCAGGCCGCCCGGGACAGGGGTTTGGGGCTACACCTTC.

The sample holds many counts of this clonotype. The rearrangement uses TRBV29-1 and TRBJ2-7; 8 bases line up with TRBD1. V shed 0 bases, J shed 0 bases, and the junction held 4 bases outside the gene matches. The germline V gene has CDR1 SQVTM and CDR2 ANQGSEA. This CDR3 has 15 amino acids. In DNA form, the CDR3 reads TGCAGCGTTGAAGATGAGACAGGGGCCTCCTACGAGCAGTACTTC. Translation gives CSVEDETGASYEQYF.

The rearrangement uses TRBV12-3 or TRBV12-4 and TRBJ2-2; 10 bases agree with TRBD2. The CDR3 is 15 amino acids. V lost 2 bases and J lost 7; bases outside the gene matches: 4. The CDR3 loop is CASSLLAGDIGELFF. The CDR3 DNA sequence: TGTGCCAGCAGTTTACTAGCGGGAGATATCGGGGAGCTGTTTTTT.

This clonotype is a singleton in its sample. CDR3 bases: TGTGCCAGCAGTTTCCCCAGCGGGTTTTCCTACGAGCAGTACTTC. It codes for CASSFPSGFSYEQYF. J is TRBJ2-7 and V is TRBV6-2 or TRBV6-3; perhaps TRBD2 as D (6 bases). The CDR3 contains 15 residues. V dropped 4 bases and J dropped 1 base, with 14 bases sitting between them. Per the germline V gene, CDR1 is MNHEY and CDR2 is SVGEGT.

This clonotype was seen a handful of times. This chain links TRBV20-1 with TRBJ2-5; 11 positions agree with TRBD2. CDR3 length: 15 residues. Per the germline V gene, CDR1 is DFQATT and CDR2 is SNEGSKA (reference sequence). The V segment lost 5 bases and the J segment 1 base; nucleotides outside the gene matches: 6. CDR3 region: CSAGGLADLQETQYF. The CDR3 coding sequence is TGCAGTGCTGGGGGACTAGCGGACCTCCAAGAGACCCAGTACTTC.

The rearrangement joins TRBV4-2 to TRBJ2-2, with D possibly being TRBD2 (6 bases). Deletions cut 1 base from V and 7 bases from J, with 10 bases between. CDR1 is LGHNA, CDR2 YNFKEQ, per germline. The CDR3 extends over 14 amino acids. The CDR3: CASSQVQGGGELFF. In nucleotides, the CDR3 is TGTGCCAGCAGCCAAGTTCAGGGAGGCGGGGAGCTGTTTTTT.